These 14 T cell receptor beta chains came from one sample sequenced in a study of long-term antiretroviral therapy in people with HIV. At survey level, the immunoSEQ assay was run in its v3.0 version. Only in-frame clones appear in the TCRdb table, and some are missing; sequencing was by immunoSEQ multiplex PCR. Among about 33,000 clones listed, roughly 95% were seen once. Sequencing was performed on unsorted PBMCs, taken 6.5 to 6.9 years after starting antiretroviral therapy. The receptors were sampled from a man aged 25 to 40 with HIV.

The V and J genes are TRBV7-3 and TRBJ1-1; no firm D call. Trimming cost V 4 bases and J 4 bases, with 7 bases left between them. CDR3 length: 12 amino acids. Germline loops: CDR1 SGHTA, CDR2 FQGTGA. CDR3 coding DNA: TGTGCCAGCAGCTCCCCGCGCACTGAAGCTTTCTTT. Its protein is CASSSPRTEAFF.

The chain uses TRBV19 and TRBJ2-1, with D perhaps matching TRBD1 (6 bases). This CDR3 is built from 13 residues. V lost 2 bases to trimming and J lost 16 bases, with 18 bases between them. Germline V lookup: CDR1 LNHDA, CDR2 SQIVND (reference sequence). As DNA, the CDR3 is TGTGCCAGTAGTATAAAGTGGGACACCTTCGAATTCTTC. Translated: CASSIKWDTFEFF.

The genes are TRBV6-6 and TRBJ2-1; no firm D call. From germline, CDR1 is MNHNY and CDR2 SVGAGI (reference sequence). CDR3 size: 16 residues. With 1 base removed from V and 0 bases from J, the gap between germline ends came to 10 bases. For the CDR3, the DNA is TGTGCCAGCAGTTACTTGGCGGCCAGCTCCTACAATGAGCAGTTCTTC. Translated: CASSYLAASSYNEQFF.

This chain joins TRBV6-5 and TRBJ2-2; D remains unclear. The CDR3 sequence is 13 residues long. The V gene's germline CDR1 is MNHEY and CDR2 SVGAGI. Trimming removed 2 bases at V and 3 bases at J, with 4 bases between. The DNA for the CDR3 is TGTGCCAGCAGTTACGAGGACACCGGGGAGCTGTTTTTT. Its protein is CASSYEDTGELFF.

The chain is built from TRBV7-9 and TRBJ1-2; D is perhaps TRBD1 (5 bases). Per the germline V gene, CDR1 is SEHNR and CDR2 is FQNEAQ (reference sequence). The V gene lost 4 bases and the J gene lost 9 bases, with 18 bases spanning the gap. The CDR3 sequence is 14 residues long. CDR3 bases: TGTGCCAGCAGCTACCCAGACAGACCCTTAAGCTACACCTTC. The encoded protein is CASSYPDRPLSYTF.

The chain links TRBV5-5 to TRBJ2-7; D call uncertain. Germline V gives CDR1 SGHKS, CDR2 YYEKEE (reference sequence). V was clipped by 3 bases and J by 4 bases, with 17 bases between them. There are 15 residues in the CDR3. The CDR3, as DNA: TGTGCCAGCAGCTCCCTGTCCTCCCTTTCGTACGAGCAGTACTTC. Protein sequence: CASSSLSSLSYEQYF.

The chain employs TRBV19 and TRBJ1-3, with 7 bases fitting TRBD1. The length of the CDR3 is 14 residues. V shed 4 bases and J 5 bases; nucleotides not matched to a gene: 5. Germline loops: CDR1 LNHDA, CDR2 SQIVND (reference sequence). CDR3 bases: TGTGCCAGTAGTAATCCAGGGGGAAGAAACACCATATATTTT. As protein: CASSNPGGRNTIYF.

The CDR3 sequence is CASSPPDRPWSEQYF. As DNA, the CDR3 is TGTGCCAGCAGCCCACCTGACAGACCTTGGAGCGAGCAGTACTTC. The chain is built from TRBV5-4 and TRBJ2-7; a weak D match, TRBD1 (5 bases). The V gene lost 4 bases and the J gene lost 6 bases, with 20 bases spanning the gap. CDR1 is SGHNT and CDR2 is YYREEE in the germline V gene (reference sequence). CDR3 length equals 15 residues. Together with reference TRBV5-4 and TRBJ2-7, the CDR3 gives the full variable domain: ETGVTQSPTHLIKTRGQQVTLRCSSQSGHNTVSWYQQALGQGPQFIFQYYREEENGRGNFPPRFSGLQFPNYSSELNVNALELDDSALYLCASSPPDRPWSEQYFGPGTRLTVT.

The genes are TRBV27 and TRBJ2-7; D call uncertain. V was shortened by 2 bases and J by 7 bases, with 15 bases between the two germline ends. There are 14 residues in the CDR3. CDR1 and CDR2 from the germline V gene are MNHEY and SMNVEV (reference sequence). The chain's CDR3 is CASSLEGSTGEQYF. The CDR3 bases are TGTGCCAGCAGTTTAGAAGGCAGTACCGGGGAGCAGTACTTC.

In nucleotides, the CDR3 is TGTGCCAGAAGCTTGGCTGCGGGACACCAAGGACGGGGCCTACTCTACACCTTC. Amino acids: CARSLAAGHQGRGLLYTF. The gene calls are TRBV5-3 and TRBJ1-2; D is possibly TRBD1 (6 bases). TRBV5-3 is given ORF status, its function remaining uncertain. This CDR3 spans 18 amino acids. Trimming took 0 bases from V and 10 from J, leaving 28 bases between them.

On this clone: Within the sample, other DNA sequences also encode this same CDR3. The genes are TRBV28 and TRBJ2-7; D remains ambiguous. The CDR3 is 11 residues long. Trimming took off 2 bases at V and 6 bases at J, with 5 bases between the two ends. The V gene's germline CDR1 is MDHEN and CDR2 SYDVKM. CDR3 loop: CASSLSLEQYF. DNA of the CDR3: TGTGCCAGCAGTTTAAGCCTCGAGCAGTACTTC.

The chain links TRBV19 to TRBJ2-7, with 9 bases fitting TRBD2. The CDR3 has 15 amino acids. J gave up 5 bases and V 5 bases, and 10 bases lay outside the gene matches. Germline V gene data show CDR1 as LNHDA and CDR2 as SQIVND (reference sequence). The CDR3, as DNA: TGTGCCAGTAGTTCATTAGCGGGAGCGGAGGACGAGCAGTACTTC. This codes for CASSSLAGAEDEQYF.

This rearrangement joins TRBV7-9 to TRBJ1-5; D is unresolved. Germline-derived CDR1 and CDR2 are SEHNR and FQNEAQ (reference sequence). This CDR3 region has 15 residues. V shed 1 base and J shed 0 bases, with 7 bases lying between them. The CDR3 loop is CASSLGRDSNQPQHF. The CDR3 DNA reads TGTGCCAGCAGCTTAGGAAGGGATAGCAATCAGCCCCAGCATTTT.

The chain uses TRBV2 and TRBJ1-6; weak D call: TRBD1 (6 bases). V lost 5 bases and J lost 10, with 15 bases in between. The CDR3 is 14 amino acids. Looked up from germline, CDR1 is SNHLY and CDR2 is FYNNEI. The CDR3 coding sequence is TGTGCCAGCAGTCTCAATACAGGGAACTCACCCCTCCACTTT. Translated, it gives CASSLNTGNSPLHF.